In its sample, the clone carrying this TCR beta chain was seen a few times. Via MiXCR, TCRdb re-called the 5' RACE reads, giving one row per CDR3 protein. The data hold 450,000 to 650,000 distinct CDR3 sequences, with more than 9% observed a single time. The data originate from a study of identical twins. The V end lost 8 bases, the J end lost 5 bases, and 15 bases lay between the germline ends. The CDR3 extends over 14 amino acids. Looked up from germline, CDR1 is SNHLY and CDR2 is FYNNEI. These records were also assigned to another study, of yellow fever vaccine responses in identical twins.

The receptor was derived from a woman aged 18-29 years in good health. The J gene is TRBJ2-2, the V gene TRBV2; D is possibly TRBD1 or TRBD2 (5 bases each). Specimen: PBMCs. Here the CDR3 DNA reads TGTGCCAGCCAACGAGGGGAGAATACCGGGGAGCTGTTTTTT. Translation: CASQRGENTGELFF.